A selection of T cell receptor beta chains follows, all from one sample in a study of shared clonotypes between healthy human individuals. TCRdb's table, derived via immunoSEQ multiplex PCR, lists solely in-frame clones and lacks some. The sample contains over 1.4 million clones, roughly 95% of which appear only once. The material sequenced was naive CD4+ T cells sorted from blood. Receptors were obtained from a man in his thirties or forties in good health. Each CDR3 is given with its conserved first and last residue. The order of the fields is V gene, CDR3 protein.

V: TRBV23-1
CDR3: CASRCDIGQTPSSYNEQLF

V: TRBV18
CDR3: CASSQFGTGDQPQHF

V: TRBV4-2
CDR3: CASSHSGTGGSDEQFF

V: TRBV7-9
CDR3: CASSPPGQGVNEQYF

V: TRBV7-2
CDR3: CASSLVPRQYSYEQYF

V: TRBV5-1
CDR3: CASSPVSLGDRRNYNEQFF

V: TRBV7-7
CDR3: CASSAADRGTQYF

V: TRBV2
CDR3: CASSSDKNQPQHF

V: TRBV28
CDR3: CASSIMDRGLGNEQFF

V: TRBV5-4
CDR3: CASSQRVAGVIYNEQFF

V: TRBV6-1
CDR3: CASSLLYLYEQYF

V: TRBV25-1
CDR3: CASTNTAGIGYEQYF

V: TRBV28
CDR3: CASKGGGSGETQYF